This TCR beta chain comes out of a study of T cell responses to AZD1222 COVID-19 vaccine. Libraries were prepared by immunoSEQ multiplex PCR; TCRdb keeps only in-frame clonotypes and omits some of them. The table lists 95,000 to 130,000 clones, 92% of them singletons. Study observations and caveats: Repertoire sampling occurred only after the peak T cell response.

As regards this clone: Its antigen is unknown.

This CDR3 is built from 13 residues. V was pared by 11 bases and J by 9 bases, with 11 bases of the junction left unmatched. The germline V gene encodes CDR1 MNHEY and CDR2 SVGAGI. This sequence was found in an adult who received the AZD1222 COVID-19 vaccine. This material consisted of peripheral blood, taken 28 days after the second AZD1222 dose. The chain carries TRBV6-5 and TRBJ2-1; TRBD2 aligns across 9 bases. The CDR3 DNA sequence: TGTGCCCTCGGGATAGCGGGAGCCGGTGAGCAGTTCTTC. Translating gives CALGIAGAGEQFF.